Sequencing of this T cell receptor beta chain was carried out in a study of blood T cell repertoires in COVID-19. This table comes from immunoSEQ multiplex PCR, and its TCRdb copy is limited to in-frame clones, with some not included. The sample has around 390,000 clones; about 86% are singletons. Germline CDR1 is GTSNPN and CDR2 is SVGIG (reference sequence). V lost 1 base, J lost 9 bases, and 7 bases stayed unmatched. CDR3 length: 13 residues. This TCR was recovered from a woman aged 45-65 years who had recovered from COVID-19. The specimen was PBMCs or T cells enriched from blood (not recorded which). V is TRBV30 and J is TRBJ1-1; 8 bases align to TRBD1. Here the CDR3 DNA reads TGTGCCTGGAGTGCCTCTAGGACAGGGAAAGCTTTCTTT. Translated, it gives CAWSASRTGKAFF.